These 10 T cell receptor beta chains originate from one sample sequenced in a study of response to subunit inactivated influenza vaccine (dated by TCRdb to 2016 to 2019). The library was made by RT-PCR. The sequencer listed for this sample is Illumina HiSeq 2500. Using fastp at Q25 and MiXCR, TCRdb reprocessed the public reads and kept productive beta chains. Rows are combined by CDR3 protein, so each entry shows the most common genes and DNA. This sample has around 600,000 distinct CDR3 sequences in its table, and 11% of those were observed once. 9.5% to 12% of the sample is in the top ten clones. These data also featured in a second study, about T cells expressing NK-cell markers. The second paper states: 5'RACE template switching, by which a universal primer site and unique molecular identifiers were added, was used to make TCR beta cDNA libraries.

The material sequenced was PBMCs from blood, taken on the day of vaccination. Source of these receptors: a man between 50 and 59 years old who received an inactivated influenza vaccine. Donor details come from another sample of the same person, matched by shared clones.

The CDR3 protein is CASSLVAGLPGELFF. In DNA form, the CDR3 reads TGTGCCAGCAGCCTAGTAGCGGGTTTGCCCGGGGAGCTGTTTTTT. This sequence joins TRBV7-2 and TRBJ2-2; TRBD2 matches at 7 bases. With V trimmed by 5 bases and J by 6 bases, 9 bases remained unmatched. This CDR3 has 15 residues. CDR1 SGHTA and CDR2 FQGNSA come from the germline V gene. The whole variable domain, filled in from reference TRBV7-2 and TRBJ2-2, reads GAGVSQSPSNKVTEKGKDVELRCDPISGHTALYWYRQSLGQGLEFLIYFQGNSAPDKSGLPSDRFSAERTGGSVSTLTIQRTQQEDSAVYLCASSLVAGLPGELFFGEGSRLTVL.

This sequence joins TRBV7-8 and TRBJ2-1, with D perhaps matching TRBD1 or TRBD2 (5 bases each). V lost 5 bases to trimming and J lost 2 bases, with 13 bases between them. The CDR3 loop spans 15 amino acids. The germline CDR1 and CDR2 sequences are SGHVS and FQNEAQ. The CDR3 nucleotides are TGTGCCAGCAGCCACCACCAGGGAGCCTACAATGAGCAGTTCTTC. It yields the protein CASSHHQGAYNEQFF.

The V gene is TRBV5-5, the J gene TRBJ2-5, with D perhaps matching TRBD2 (5 bases). The V end was cut by 0 bases, the J end by 0 bases, with 15 bases between. The CDR3 totals 17 residues. Germline loops: CDR1 SGHKS, CDR2 YYEKEE (reference sequence). CDR3: CASSLGRLNRDQETQYF. CDR3 bases: TGTGCCAGCAGCTTGGGGAGGCTAAACAGAGACCAAGAGACCCAGTACTTC.

This clonotype was recorded many times. The gene calls are TRBV2 and TRBJ2-7; 7 nucleotides align to TRBD1. The germline V gene encodes CDR1 SNHLY and CDR2 FYNNEI. V lost 5 bases, J lost 1 base, and 8 bases stayed unmatched. This CDR3 spans 15 amino acids. The CDR3 loop is CASSPTGTASYEQYF. DNA for the CDR3: TGTGCCAGCAGTCCCACCGGGACAGCTTCCTACGAGCAGTACTTC. The full variable domain, completed using reference TRBV2 and TRBJ2-7, is EPEVTQTPSHQVTQMGQEVILRCVPISNHLYFYWYRQILGQKVEFLVSFYNNEISEKSEIFDDQFSVERPDGSNFTLKIRSTKLEDSAMYFCASSPTGTASYEQYFGPGTRLTVT.

This clonotype turned up a few times. The chain has TRBV4-3 and TRBJ2-1; TRBD1 matches 9 bases. The CDR3 runs 12 residues. Germline loops: CDR1 LGHNA, CDR2 YSLEER. The J segment lost 10 bases and the V segment lost 8 bases, leaving 6 bases of the junction unmatched. The CDR3 DNA follows: TGCGCCAGCTCGGACAGGGGCGCCGAGCAGTTCTTC. Protein: CASSDRGAEQFF.

This clonotype showed up just a few times. The chain carries TRBV7-2 and TRBJ2-2; 7 bases agree with TRBD2. V shed 7 bases and J 7 bases; nucleotides not matched to a gene: 12. Germline CDR1 SGHTA, CDR2 FQGNSA. The length of the CDR3 is 15 residues. CDR3 nucleotides: TGTGCCAGCAAGTCCCCCAGCGGGATTGGCGGGGAGCTGTTTTTT. The encoded protein is CASKSPSGIGGELFF.

The rearrangement joins TRBV4-2 to TRBJ2-3; D is uncertain. This CDR3 has 15 amino acids. The V and J ends lost 0 bases and 3 bases respectively, with 10 bases between them. The germline V gene encodes CDR1 LGHNA and CDR2 YNFKEQ. CDR3 in amino acids: CASSQEQFGTDTQYF. CDR3 in DNA: TGTGCCAGCAGCCAAGAACAGTTTGGTACAGATACGCAGTATTTT.

This CDR3 is CSVLGLATGNEQFF. CDR3 in DNA: TGCAGCGTTCTGGGACTAGCGACGGGAAATGAGCAGTTCTTC. The V and J genes are TRBV29-1 and TRBJ2-1; 10 bases fit TRBD2. The CDR3 totals 14 residues. V lost 5 bases, J lost 7 bases, and 8 bases stayed unmatched. The germline V gene has CDR1 SQVTM and CDR2 ANQGSEA.

This rearrangement joins TRBV4-1 to TRBJ2-1; 7 bases line up with TRBD2. Germline V gene lookup returns CDR1 MGHRA and CDR2 YSYEKL. This CDR3 spans 14 amino acids. The V gene end was trimmed by 0 bases and the J gene end by 7 bases; junction bases not matched to a gene: 3. Here the CDR3 DNA reads TGCGCCAGCAGCCAAGATCTAGCGGTTAATGAGCAGTTCTTC. Translated, it gives CASSQDLAVNEQFF.

The sample holds a few counts of this clonotype. The chain has TRBV4-3 and TRBJ2-4, with D hard to call. The germline V gene encodes CDR1 LGHNA and CDR2 YSLEER. The V gene lost 0 bases and the J gene lost 9 bases, with 6 bases spanning the gap. CDR3 length equals 12 residues. The CDR3: CASSQDSSIQYF. The CDR3 DNA reads TGCGCCAGCAGCCAAGACTCCAGCATTCAGTACTTC.